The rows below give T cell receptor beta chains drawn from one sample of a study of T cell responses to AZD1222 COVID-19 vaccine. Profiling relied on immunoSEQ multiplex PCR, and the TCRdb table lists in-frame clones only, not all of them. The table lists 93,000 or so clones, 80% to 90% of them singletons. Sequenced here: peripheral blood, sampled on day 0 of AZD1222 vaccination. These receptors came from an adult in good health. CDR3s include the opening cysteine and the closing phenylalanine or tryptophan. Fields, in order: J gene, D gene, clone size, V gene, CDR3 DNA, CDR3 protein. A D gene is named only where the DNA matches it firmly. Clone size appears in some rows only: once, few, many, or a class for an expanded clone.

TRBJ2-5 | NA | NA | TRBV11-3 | TGTGCCAGCAGCTTTGCTAAGGACTTACAAGAGACCCAGTACTTC | CASSFAKDLQETQYF
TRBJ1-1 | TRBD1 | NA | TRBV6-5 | TGTGCCAGCACCAGGGACAGGGGGCAGGTAGAAGCTTTCTTT | CASTRDRGQVEAFF
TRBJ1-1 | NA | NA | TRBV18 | TGTGCCAGCTCCCTCCTTCAGGTCAGAGGGAACACTGAAGCTTTCTTT | CASSLLQVRGNTEAFF
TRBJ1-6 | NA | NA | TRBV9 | TGTGCCAGCAGCGTAGCCTGGGCAAATTCACCCCTCCACTTT | CASSVAWANSPLHF
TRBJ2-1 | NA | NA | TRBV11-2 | TGTGCCAGCAGCTTAGAGGGGGGAATCGGGAGAAATGAGCAGTTCTTC | CASSLEGGIGRNEQFF
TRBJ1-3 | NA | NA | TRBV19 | TGTGCCAGTAGTATAGATTATTCGGACTCTGGAAACACCATATATTTT | CASSIDYSDSGNTIYF
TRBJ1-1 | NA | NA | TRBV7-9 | TGTGCCAGCAGCCGGACGGCGAACACTGAAGCTTTCTTT | CASSRTANTEAFF
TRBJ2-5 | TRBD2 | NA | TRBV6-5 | TGTGCCAGCAATCCTAGCGGGCTAAGGGAGACCCAGTACTTC | CASNPSGLRETQYF
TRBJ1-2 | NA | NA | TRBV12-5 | TGTGCTAGTGGTTTGACGCCAGGGAACTATGGCTACACCTTC | CASGLTPGNYGYTF
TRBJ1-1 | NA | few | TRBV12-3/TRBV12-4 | TGTGCCAGCACCCGGACTGCGGGAGAAGCTTTCTTT | CASTRTAGEAFF
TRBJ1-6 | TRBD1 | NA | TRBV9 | TGTGCCAGCAGCTCTCTGGGGGACAGCCCCAGGTCACCCCTCCACTTT | CASSSLGDSPRSPLHF
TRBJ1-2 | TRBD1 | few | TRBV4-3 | TGCGCCAGCAGCGTGGACAGGGTCGGCTATGGCTACACCTTC | CASSVDRVGYGYTF
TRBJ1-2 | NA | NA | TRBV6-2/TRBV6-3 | TGTGCCAGCAGTTTTACTTTGGGAGAGGGCTTGAGCTACACCTTC | CASSFTLGEGLSYTF
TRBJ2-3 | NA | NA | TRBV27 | TGTGCCAGCCTAAGTCCGGGCAGCACAGATACGCAGTATTTT | CASLSPGSTDTQYF
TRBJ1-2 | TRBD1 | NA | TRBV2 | TGTGCCAGCAGTGGACAGGGCCCTAACTATGGCTACACCTTC | CASSGQGPNYGYTF
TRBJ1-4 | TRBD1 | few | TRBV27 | TGTGCCAGCAGTCCGCGGGACAGGGTTGAAAAACTGTTTTTT | CASSPRDRVEKLFF
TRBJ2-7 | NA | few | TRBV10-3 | TGTGCCGTGGGAGGGGGATTCGACGAGCAGTACTTC | CAVGGGFDEQYF
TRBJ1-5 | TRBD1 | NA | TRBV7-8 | TGTGCCAGCAGCTTATCGGGGGACAGCTATAGCAATCAGCCCCAGCATTTT | CASSLSGDSYSNQPQHF
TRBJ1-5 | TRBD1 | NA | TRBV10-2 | TGCGCCAGCAGTGGGGACAGTAATCAGCCCCAGCATTTT | CASSGDSNQPQHF
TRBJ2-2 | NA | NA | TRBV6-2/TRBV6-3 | TGTGCCAGCAGTTACTCCACCGGGGAGCTGTTTTTT | CASSYSTGELFF
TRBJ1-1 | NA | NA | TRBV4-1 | TGCGCCAGCAGCCCCGGGACGGTGAACACTGAAGCTTTCTTT | CASSPGTVNTEAFF
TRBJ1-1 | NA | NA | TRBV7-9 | TGTGCCAGCAGCCTAGACCCTTTGGGGAACACTGAAGCTTTCTTT | CASSLDPLGNTEAFF
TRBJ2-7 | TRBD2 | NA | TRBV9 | TGTGCCAGCAGCGTAGGGGGACTAGCGGGAGACTACGAGCAGTACTTC | CASSVGGLAGDYEQYF
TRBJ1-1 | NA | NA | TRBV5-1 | TGCGCCAGCAGAGTCAGGATCCCCAACACTGAAGCTTTCTTT | CASRVRIPNTEAFF
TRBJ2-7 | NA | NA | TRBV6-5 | TGTGCCAGCAGTTACTCGGAGGGGTCCTACGAGCAGTACTTC | CASSYSEGSYEQYF
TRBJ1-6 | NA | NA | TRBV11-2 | TGTGCCAGCAGTCACCAGACAGGCCATTATCCTAATTCACCCCTCCACTTT | CASSHQTGHYPNSPLHF
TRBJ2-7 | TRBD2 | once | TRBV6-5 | TGTGCCAGCAGGCTTGGACTAGCCGAGGAGCAGTACTTC | CASRLGLAEEQYF
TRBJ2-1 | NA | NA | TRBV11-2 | TGTGCCAGCAGCTTTAGCGACTACAATGAGCAGTTCTTC | CASSFSDYNEQFF
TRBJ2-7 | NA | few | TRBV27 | TGTGCCAGCAGTCTCCGGACCGGCTCTGACGAGCAGTACTTC | CASSLRTGSDEQYF
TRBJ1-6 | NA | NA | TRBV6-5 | TGTGCCAGCAGCCGGACTGGGAATAATTCACCCCTCCACTTT | CASSRTGNNSPLHF
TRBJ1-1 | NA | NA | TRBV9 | TGTGCCAGCAGCGTAGGAGACACAGGGAAAGACACTGAAGCTTTCTTT | CASSVGDTGKDTEAFF
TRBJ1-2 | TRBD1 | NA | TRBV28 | TGTGCCAGCAGGTCCCAGGGGGACTATGGCTACACCTTC | CASRSQGDYGYTF
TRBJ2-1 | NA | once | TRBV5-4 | TGTGCCAGCAGCCCAACTAGGAACTTATACAATGAGCAGTTCTTC | CASSPTRNLYNEQFF
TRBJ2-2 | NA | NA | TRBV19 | TGTGCCAGTAGTATTACCAGGGACACCGGGGAGCTGTTTTTT | CASSITRDTGELFF
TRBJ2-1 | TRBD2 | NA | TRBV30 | TGTGCCTCCACCGGGACTAGCGGCTACAATGAGCAGTTCTTC | CASTGTSGYNEQFF
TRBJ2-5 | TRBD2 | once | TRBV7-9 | TGTGCCAGCAGCTCGGGACTAGCGGGGGGCCAAGAGACCCAGTACTTC | CASSSGLAGGQETQYF
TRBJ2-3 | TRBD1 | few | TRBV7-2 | TGTGCCAGCAGTTTCCCCGGACAGGGGGCGCGAGATACGCAGTATTTT | CASSFPGQGARDTQYF
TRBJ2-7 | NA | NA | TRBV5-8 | TGTGCCAGCAGGGCAGGGACCTACGAGCAGTACTTC | CASRAGTYEQYF
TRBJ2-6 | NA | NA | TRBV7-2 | TGTGCCAGCAGCTTACAGGGGTCCAACGTCCTGACTTTC | CASSLQGSNVLTF
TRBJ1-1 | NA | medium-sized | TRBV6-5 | TGTGCCAGCAGCAACTTCAGGGGTGAAGCTTTCTTT | CASSNFRGEAFF
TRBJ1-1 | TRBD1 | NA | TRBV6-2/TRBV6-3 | TGTGCCAGCAGTGACAGGGGGCGCATTGTCGTGAACACTGAAGCTTTCTTT | CASSDRGRIVVNTEAFF
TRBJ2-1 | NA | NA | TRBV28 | TGTGCCAGCAGTTTGATAGTCAGGGATGGGCAGTTCTTC | CASSLIVRDGQFF
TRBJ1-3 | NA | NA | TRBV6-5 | TGTGCCAGCAGGGACAGAGACTCTGGAAACACCATATATTTT | CASRDRDSGNTIYF
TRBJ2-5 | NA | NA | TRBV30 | TGTGCCTGGAGTGTACCCTCAGGGTACCAAGAGACCCAGTACTTC | CAWSVPSGYQETQYF
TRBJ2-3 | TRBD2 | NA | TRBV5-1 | TGCGCCAGCAGCCCCGGGACTAGCGGGAGAATAGATACGCAGTATTTT | CASSPGTSGRIDTQYF
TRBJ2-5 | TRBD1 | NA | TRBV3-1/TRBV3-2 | TGTGCCAGCAGCCTCGGACAGGTGGTGGAGACCCAGTACTTC | CASSLGQVVETQYF
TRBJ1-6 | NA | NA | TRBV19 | TGTGCCAGTAGTATACCGTTGGCACCCCTCCACTTT | CASSIPLAPLHF
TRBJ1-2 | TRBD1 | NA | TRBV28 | TGTGCCAGCAGTTTACCCAGGGGGTCCAACTATGGCTACACCTTC | CASSLPRGSNYGYTF
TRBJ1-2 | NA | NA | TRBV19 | TGTGCCAGTAGAAGGGGTAACTATGGCTACACCTTC | CASRRGNYGYTF
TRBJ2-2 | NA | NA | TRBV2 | TGTGCCAGCAGCTACCCGCTCGAAACGAACACCGGGGAGCTGTTTTTT | CASSYPLETNTGELFF